The rows below give T cell receptor beta chains drawn from one sample of a study of PD-1 blockade in classical Hodgkin lymphoma. Repertoires were generated with immunoSEQ multiplex PCR, while TCRdb's copy carries only in-frame clones and drops some. The sample has roughly 50,000 clones; about 78% are singletons. The sequenced sample was peripheral blood mononuclear cells (PBMCs), obtained before the second cycle of nivolumab. The receptors here all came from a human donor with classical Hodgkin lymphoma. CDR3s include the opening cysteine and the closing phenylalanine or tryptophan. The order of the fields is V gene, D gene, clone size, J gene, CDR3 length, CDR3 DNA, CDR3 protein. The D gene is left open where the match is weak. Expanded clones get a size class; other rows say once, few or many, or leave the size out.

v_call: TRBV7-3; d_call: -; clone_size: -; j_call: TRBJ2-2; cdr3_length: 16; cdr3_nt: TGTGCCAGCAGCTTAAATCCGGGCCAGGGTATCGGGGAGCTGTTTTTT; cdr3_aa: CASSLNPGQGIGELFF
v_call: TRBV5-4; d_call: TRBD2; clone_size: -; j_call: TRBJ2-5; cdr3_length: 16; cdr3_nt: TGTGCCAGCAGCTTGGGGGGCAGCGGGGCGCAAGAGACCCAGTACTTC; cdr3_aa: CASSLGGSGAQETQYF
v_call: TRBV6-1; d_call: -; clone_size: -; j_call: TRBJ1-5; cdr3_length: 16; cdr3_nt: TGTGCCAGCAGTGAAGGGGGGCTTCCTCGTAAACAGCCCCAGCATTTT; cdr3_aa: CASSEGGLPRKQPQHF
v_call: TRBV5-1; d_call: -; clone_size: -; j_call: TRBJ2-5; cdr3_length: 15; cdr3_nt: TGCGCCAGCAGCCTTACAGGGGAGGTCTTGGAGACCCAGTACTTC; cdr3_aa: CASSLTGEVLETQYF
v_call: TRBV5-1; d_call: TRBD1; clone_size: -; j_call: TRBJ1-1; cdr3_length: 15; cdr3_nt: TGCGCCAGCAGCTATACCCGGGACAGGAACACTGAAGCTTTCTTT; cdr3_aa: CASSYTRDRNTEAFF
v_call: TRBV13; d_call: -; clone_size: -; j_call: TRBJ2-7; cdr3_length: 13; cdr3_nt: TGTGCCAGCAGCTTCCGGGGCGGGTACGAGCAGTACTTC; cdr3_aa: CASSFRGGYEQYF
v_call: TRBV6-6; d_call: TRBD1; clone_size: -; j_call: TRBJ1-2; cdr3_length: 13; cdr3_nt: TGTGCCAGCAGGACGGACAGGCAGAATGGCTACACCTTC; cdr3_aa: CASRTDRQNGYTF
v_call: TRBV5-6; d_call: -; clone_size: -; j_call: TRBJ2-5; cdr3_length: 13; cdr3_nt: TGTGCCAGCAGCTTCAGGGGTGGGGAGACCCAGTACTTC; cdr3_aa: CASSFRGGETQYF
v_call: TRBV6-5; d_call: -; clone_size: -; j_call: TRBJ2-7; cdr3_length: 14; cdr3_nt: TGTGCCAGCAGATCCCCCTCGGGTGTCGACGAGCAGTACTTC; cdr3_aa: CASRSPSGVDEQYF
v_call: TRBV5-5; d_call: -; clone_size: -; j_call: TRBJ1-5; cdr3_length: 15; cdr3_nt: TGTGCCAGCAGCTTGCATGATGTGAGCAATCAGCCCCAGCATTTT; cdr3_aa: CASSLHDVSNQPQHF
v_call: TRBV7-8; d_call: -; clone_size: few; j_call: TRBJ2-5; cdr3_length: 15; cdr3_nt: TGTGCCAGCAGCAACTACAGGGTTCGTCGAGAGACCCAGTACTTC; cdr3_aa: CASSNYRVRRETQYF
v_call: TRBV27; d_call: -; clone_size: once; j_call: TRBJ1-1; cdr3_length: 12; cdr3_nt: TGTGCCGGCAGTTCCCATTCACAGGTAGCTTTCTTT; cdr3_aa: CAGSSHSQVAFF
v_call: TRBV6-5; d_call: TRBD1; clone_size: -; j_call: TRBJ1-6; cdr3_length: 16; cdr3_nt: TGTGCCAGCAGTTACCGACCGACAGGGTCCGGTTCACCCCTCCACTTT; cdr3_aa: CASSYRPTGSGSPLHF
v_call: TRBV5-4; d_call: -; clone_size: few; j_call: TRBJ2-7; cdr3_length: 11; cdr3_nt: TGTGCCAGCAGCACAGGGTACGAGCAGTACTTC; cdr3_aa: CASSTGYEQYF
v_call: TRBV5-1; d_call: -; clone_size: once; j_call: TRBJ2-7; cdr3_length: 14; cdr3_nt: TGCGCCAGCAGCTTGGGGGTCAGTAGCTACGAGCAGTACTTC; cdr3_aa: CASSLGVSSYEQYF
v_call: TRBV2; d_call: -; clone_size: few; j_call: TRBJ1-5; cdr3_length: 14; cdr3_nt: TGTGCCAGCAGTGACCGGGGAGGCAATCAGCCCCAGCATTTT; cdr3_aa: CASSDRGGNQPQHF
v_call: TRBV10-3; d_call: TRBD1; clone_size: -; j_call: TRBJ2-1; cdr3_length: 13; cdr3_nt: TGTGCCGCCCGGGACAGATCCTACAATGAGCAGTTCTTC; cdr3_aa: CAARDRSYNEQFF
v_call: TRBV20-1; d_call: -; clone_size: -; j_call: TRBJ1-2; cdr3_length: 10; cdr3_nt: TGCAGTCCGGGTGCACCTGGCTACACCTTC; cdr3_aa: CSPGAPGYTF
v_call: TRBV27; d_call: -; clone_size: -; j_call: TRBJ2-1; cdr3_length: 15; cdr3_nt: TGTGCCAGCAGCCCGGTGGGGGGAACCTACAATGAGCAGTTCTTC; cdr3_aa: CASSPVGGTYNEQFF
v_call: TRBV29-1; d_call: TRBD1; clone_size: -; j_call: TRBJ2-7; cdr3_length: 14; cdr3_nt: TGCAGCGTTGAATCAGGGGGAATCCCCTACGAGCAGTACTTC; cdr3_aa: CSVESGGIPYEQYF
v_call: TRBV11-2; d_call: -; clone_size: -; j_call: TRBJ2-3; cdr3_length: 13; cdr3_nt: TGTGCCAGCAGCCCCCACAGGGAAGATACGCAGTATTTT; cdr3_aa: CASSPHREDTQYF
v_call: TRBV7-8; d_call: -; clone_size: -; j_call: TRBJ2-3; cdr3_length: 15; cdr3_nt: TGTGCCAGCAGGGGGGCGATGCGAGGCACAGATACGCAGTATTTT; cdr3_aa: CASRGAMRGTDTQYF
v_call: TRBV10-1; d_call: -; clone_size: -; j_call: TRBJ2-4; cdr3_length: 14; cdr3_nt: TGCGCCAGCAGTGAGTCGGACTCTGTGGGCATTCAGTACTTC; cdr3_aa: CASSESDSVGIQYF
v_call: TRBV7-8; d_call: -; clone_size: -; j_call: TRBJ2-7; cdr3_length: 13; cdr3_nt: TGTGCCAGCAGCTTCCTGACAGACAACGAGCAGTACTTC; cdr3_aa: CASSFLTDNEQYF
v_call: TRBV7-3; d_call: -; clone_size: once; j_call: TRBJ2-3; cdr3_length: 18; cdr3_nt: TGTGCCAGCAGCTTAAATCCCACGACAGGCCTTGTCACAGATACGCAGTATTTT; cdr3_aa: CASSLNPTTGLVTDTQYF
v_call: TRBV7-9; d_call: -; clone_size: -; j_call: TRBJ1-5; cdr3_length: 15; cdr3_nt: TGTGCCAGCAGCTTAGTAACAGGGAGCAATCAGCCCCAGCATTTT; cdr3_aa: CASSLVTGSNQPQHF
v_call: TRBV15; d_call: -; clone_size: few; j_call: TRBJ1-2; cdr3_length: 15; cdr3_nt: TGTGCCACCAGCAGAGATAAGGGGGATTACTATGGCTACACCTTC; cdr3_aa: CATSRDKGDYYGYTF
v_call: TRBV15; d_call: -; clone_size: -; j_call: TRBJ2-2; cdr3_length: 11; cdr3_nt: TGTGCCACCAGTAGGACCGGGGAGCTGTTTTTT; cdr3_aa: CATSRTGELFF
v_call: TRBV15; d_call: -; clone_size: -; j_call: TRBJ1-3; cdr3_length: 15; cdr3_nt: TGTGCCACCAGCTCGACAGGTGGCTCTGGAAACACCATATATTTT; cdr3_aa: CATSSTGGSGNTIYF
v_call: TRBV5-6; d_call: TRBD2; clone_size: -; j_call: TRBJ2-5; cdr3_length: 13; cdr3_nt: TGTGCCAGCAGCTTCCGGGGGGAAGAGACCCAGTACTTC; cdr3_aa: CASSFRGEETQYF
v_call: TRBV18; d_call: TRBD1; clone_size: -; j_call: TRBJ1-4; cdr3_length: 12; cdr3_nt: TGTGCCAGCTCACGACAGGGTGAAAAACTGTTTTTT; cdr3_aa: CASSRQGEKLFF
v_call: TRBV15; d_call: TRBD1; clone_size: -; j_call: TRBJ2-7; cdr3_length: 14; cdr3_nt: TGTGCCACCAGCGGACAGGGGGCCTCAACCGAGCAGTACTTC; cdr3_aa: CATSGQGASTEQYF
v_call: TRBV19; d_call: TRBD1; clone_size: -; j_call: TRBJ1-5; cdr3_length: 17; cdr3_nt: TGTGCCAGTAGTATTTTTCGCGGACAGGGGTTGGAACAGCCCCAGCATTTT; cdr3_aa: CASSIFRGQGLEQPQHF
v_call: TRBV7-2; d_call: -; clone_size: few; j_call: TRBJ1-2; cdr3_length: 13; cdr3_nt: TGTGCCAGCAGCTTGGGGCCCTACTATGGCTACACCTTC; cdr3_aa: CASSLGPYYGYTF
v_call: TRBV13; d_call: -; clone_size: few; j_call: TRBJ2-2; cdr3_length: 14; cdr3_nt: TGTGCCAGCAGCTTAGATCCATACACCGGGGAGCTGTTTTTT; cdr3_aa: CASSLDPYTGELFF
v_call: TRBV19; d_call: -; clone_size: -; j_call: TRBJ2-7; cdr3_length: 15; cdr3_nt: TGTGCCAGTAGTATGTTGGCGGGGAGCTCGTACGAGCAGTACTTC; cdr3_aa: CASSMLAGSSYEQYF
v_call: TRBV9; d_call: -; clone_size: -; j_call: TRBJ2-7; cdr3_length: 14; cdr3_nt: TGTGCCAGCAGCGTAGGTGGAGGGGGTTACGAGCAGTACTTC; cdr3_aa: CASSVGGGGYEQYF
v_call: TRBV4-1; d_call: -; clone_size: -; j_call: TRBJ2-3; cdr3_length: 14; cdr3_nt: TGCGCCAGCAGCCAAGACGACCGCACAGATACGCAGTATTTT; cdr3_aa: CASSQDDRTDTQYF
v_call: TRBV6-6; d_call: -; clone_size: few; j_call: TRBJ1-3; cdr3_length: 11; cdr3_nt: TGTGCCAGCAAGTCTGGAAACACCATATATTTT; cdr3_aa: CASKSGNTIYF